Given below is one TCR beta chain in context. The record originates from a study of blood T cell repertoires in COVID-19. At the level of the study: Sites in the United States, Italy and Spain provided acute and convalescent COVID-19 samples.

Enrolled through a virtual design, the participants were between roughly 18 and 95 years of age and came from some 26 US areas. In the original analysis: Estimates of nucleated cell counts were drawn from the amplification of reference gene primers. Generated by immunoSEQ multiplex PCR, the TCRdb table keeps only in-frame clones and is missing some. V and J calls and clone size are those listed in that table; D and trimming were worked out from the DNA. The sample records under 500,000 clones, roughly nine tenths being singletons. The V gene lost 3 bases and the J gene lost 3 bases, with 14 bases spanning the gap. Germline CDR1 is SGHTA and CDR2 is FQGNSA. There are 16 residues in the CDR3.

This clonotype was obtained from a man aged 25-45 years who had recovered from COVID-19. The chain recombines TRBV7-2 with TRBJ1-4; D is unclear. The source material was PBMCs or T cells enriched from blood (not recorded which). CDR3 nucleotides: TGTGCCAGCAGCTTGACATTCTCGGGATCTAATGAAAAACTGTTTTTT. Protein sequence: CASSLTFSGSNEKLFF.